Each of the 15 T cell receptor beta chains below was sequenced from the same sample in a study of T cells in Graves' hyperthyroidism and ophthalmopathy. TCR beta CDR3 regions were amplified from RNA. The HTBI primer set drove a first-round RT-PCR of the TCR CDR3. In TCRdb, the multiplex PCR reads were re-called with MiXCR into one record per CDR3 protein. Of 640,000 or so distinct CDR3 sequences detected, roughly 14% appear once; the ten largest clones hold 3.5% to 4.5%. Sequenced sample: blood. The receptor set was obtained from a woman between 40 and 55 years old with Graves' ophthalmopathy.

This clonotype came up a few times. The CDR3, as DNA: TGTGCCTGGAGTCGGGGGCTCTACGAGCAGTACTTC. The encoded protein is CAWSRGLYEQYF. This sequence joins TRBV30 and TRBJ2-7; D is possibly TRBD1 or TRBD2 (6 bases each). The V gene's germline CDR1 is GTSNPN and CDR2 SVGIG (reference sequence). This CDR3 region has 12 residues. The ends were cut back, 2 bases at V and 3 bases at J, with 8 bases in the middle.

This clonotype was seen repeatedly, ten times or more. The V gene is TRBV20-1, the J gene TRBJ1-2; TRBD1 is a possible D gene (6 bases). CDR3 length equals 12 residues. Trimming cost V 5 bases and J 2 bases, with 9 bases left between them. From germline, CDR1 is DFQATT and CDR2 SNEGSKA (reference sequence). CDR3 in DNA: TGCAGTGCTGCAGACAGGAACTATGGCTACACCTTC. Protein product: CSAADRNYGYTF.

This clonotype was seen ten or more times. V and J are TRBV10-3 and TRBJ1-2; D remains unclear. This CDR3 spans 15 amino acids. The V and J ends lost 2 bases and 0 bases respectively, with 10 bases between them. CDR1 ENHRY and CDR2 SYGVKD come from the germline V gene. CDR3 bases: TGTGCCATCAGTGAGACCCGGAAGGCTAACTATGGCTACACCTTC. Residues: CAISETRKANYGYTF.

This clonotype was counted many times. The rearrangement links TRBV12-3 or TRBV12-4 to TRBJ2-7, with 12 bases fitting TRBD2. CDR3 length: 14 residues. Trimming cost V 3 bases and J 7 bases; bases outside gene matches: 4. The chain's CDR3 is CASSLPSGRGEQYF. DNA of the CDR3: TGTGCCAGCAGTTTGCCTAGCGGGAGGGGGGAGCAGTACTTC.

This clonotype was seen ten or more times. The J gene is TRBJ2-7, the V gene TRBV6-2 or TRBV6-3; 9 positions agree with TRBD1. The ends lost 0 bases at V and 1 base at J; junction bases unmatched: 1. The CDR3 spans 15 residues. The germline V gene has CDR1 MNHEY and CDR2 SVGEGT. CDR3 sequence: CASSYSGTGSYEQYF. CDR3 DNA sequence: TGTGCCAGCAGTTACTCGGGGACAGGGTCCTACGAGCAGTACTTC.

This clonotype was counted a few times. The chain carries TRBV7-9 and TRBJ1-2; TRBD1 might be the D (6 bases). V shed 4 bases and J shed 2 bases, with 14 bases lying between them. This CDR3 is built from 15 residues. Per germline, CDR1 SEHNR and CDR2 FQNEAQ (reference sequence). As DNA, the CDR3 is TGTGCCAGCAGCTCCATGCCGACAGGAAACTATGGCTACACCTTC. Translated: CASSSMPTGNYGYTF.

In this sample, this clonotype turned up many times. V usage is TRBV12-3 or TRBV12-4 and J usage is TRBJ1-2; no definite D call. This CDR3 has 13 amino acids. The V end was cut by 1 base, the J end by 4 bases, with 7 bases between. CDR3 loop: CASSLDQFYGYTF. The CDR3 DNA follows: TGTGCCAGCAGTTTAGATCAGTTCTATGGCTACACCTTC.

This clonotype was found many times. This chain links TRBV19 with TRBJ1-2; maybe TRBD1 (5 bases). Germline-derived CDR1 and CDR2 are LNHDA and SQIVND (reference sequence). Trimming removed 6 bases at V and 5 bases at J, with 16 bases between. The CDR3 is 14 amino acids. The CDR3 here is CASSTPAGGYGYTF. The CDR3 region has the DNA TGTGCCAGTAGCACCCCGGCCGGGGGATATGGCTACACCTTC.

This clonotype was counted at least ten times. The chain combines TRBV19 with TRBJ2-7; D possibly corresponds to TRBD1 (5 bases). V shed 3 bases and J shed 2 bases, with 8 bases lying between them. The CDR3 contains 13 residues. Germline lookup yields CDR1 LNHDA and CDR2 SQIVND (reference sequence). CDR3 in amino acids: CASSMVGPYEQYF. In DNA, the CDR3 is TGTGCCAGTAGTATGGTGGGGCCCTACGAGCAGTACTTC.

The CDR3 region is CASSPRDLTEAFF. In DNA, the CDR3 is TGTGCCAGCTCCCCCCGGGACCTCACTGAAGCTTTCTTT. This chain links TRBV18 with TRBJ1-1; D might be TRBD1 (5 bases). The CDR3 is 13 amino acids. V was trimmed by 6 bases and J by 4 bases, leaving 12 bases between them. Germline V gene sequence: CDR1 KGHSH, CDR2 LQKENI.

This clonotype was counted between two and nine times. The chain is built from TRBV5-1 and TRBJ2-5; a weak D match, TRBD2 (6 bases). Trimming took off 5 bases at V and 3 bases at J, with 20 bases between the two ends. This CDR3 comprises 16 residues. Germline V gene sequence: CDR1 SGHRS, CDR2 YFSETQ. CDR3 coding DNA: TGCGCCAGCAGTTTGCGAACCGGACTACAGAAAGAGACCCAGTACTTC. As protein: CASSLRTGLQKETQYF.

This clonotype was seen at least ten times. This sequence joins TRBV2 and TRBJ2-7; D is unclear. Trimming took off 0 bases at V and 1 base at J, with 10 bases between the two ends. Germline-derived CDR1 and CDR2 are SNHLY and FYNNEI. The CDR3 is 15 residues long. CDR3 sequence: CASSEAKGDSYEQYF. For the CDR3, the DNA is TGTGCCAGCAGTGAAGCCAAGGGTGATTCCTACGAGCAGTACTTC. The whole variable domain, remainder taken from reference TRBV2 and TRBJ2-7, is EPEVTQTPSHQVTQMGQEVILRCVPISNHLYFYWYRQILGQKVEFLVSFYNNEISEKSEIFDDQFSVERPDGSNFTLKIRSTKLEDSAMYFCASSEAKGDSYEQYFGPGTRLTVT.

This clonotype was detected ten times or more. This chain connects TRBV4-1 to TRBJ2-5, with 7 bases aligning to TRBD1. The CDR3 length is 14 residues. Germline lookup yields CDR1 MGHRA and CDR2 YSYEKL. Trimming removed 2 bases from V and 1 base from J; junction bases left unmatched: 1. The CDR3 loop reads CASSQRTGQETQYF. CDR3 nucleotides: TGCGCCAGCAGCCAACGGACAGGCCAAGAGACCCAGTACTTC.

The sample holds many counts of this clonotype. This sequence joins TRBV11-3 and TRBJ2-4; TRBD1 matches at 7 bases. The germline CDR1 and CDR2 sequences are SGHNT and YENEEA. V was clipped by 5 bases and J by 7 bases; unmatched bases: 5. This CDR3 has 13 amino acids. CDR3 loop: CASSTSQGNIQYF. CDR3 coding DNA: TGTGCCAGCAGCACCTCACAGGGGAACATTCAGTACTTC. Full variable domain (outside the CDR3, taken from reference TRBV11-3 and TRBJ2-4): EAGVVQSPRYKIIEKKQPVAFWCNPISGHNTLYWYLQNLGQGPELLIRYENEEAVDDSQLPKDRFSAERLKGVDSTLKIQPAELGDSAVYLCASSTSQGNIQYFGAGTRLSVL.

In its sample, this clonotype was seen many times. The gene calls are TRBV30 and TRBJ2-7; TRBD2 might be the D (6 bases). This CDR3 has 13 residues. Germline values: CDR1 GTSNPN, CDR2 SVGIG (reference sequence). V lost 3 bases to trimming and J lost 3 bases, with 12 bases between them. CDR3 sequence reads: CAWSRRADYEQYF. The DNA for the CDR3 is TGTGCCTGGAGCCGGAGGGCGGACTACGAGCAGTACTTC. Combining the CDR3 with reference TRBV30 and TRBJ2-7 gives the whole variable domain SQTIHQWPATLVQPVGSPLSLECTVEGTSNPNLYWYRQAAGRGLQLLFYSVGIGQISSEVPQNLSASRPQDRQFILSSKKLLLSDSGFYLCAWSRRADYEQYFGPGTRLTVT.